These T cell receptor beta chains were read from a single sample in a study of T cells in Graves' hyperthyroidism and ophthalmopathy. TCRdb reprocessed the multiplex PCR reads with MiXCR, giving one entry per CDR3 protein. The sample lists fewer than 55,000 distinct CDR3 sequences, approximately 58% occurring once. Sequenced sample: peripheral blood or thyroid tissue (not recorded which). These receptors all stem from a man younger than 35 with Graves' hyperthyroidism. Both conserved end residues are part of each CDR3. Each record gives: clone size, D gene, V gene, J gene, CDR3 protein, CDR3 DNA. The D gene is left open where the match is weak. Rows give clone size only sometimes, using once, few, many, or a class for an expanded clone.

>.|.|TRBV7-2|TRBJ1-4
CTSSFRDGRSELFF
TGTACCAGCAGCTTCCGGGACGGGAGAAGCGAACTGTTTTTT
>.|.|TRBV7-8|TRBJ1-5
CASSVRGTANQPQHF
TGTGCCAGCAGCGTCCGTGGGACTGCCAATCAGCCCCAGCATTTT
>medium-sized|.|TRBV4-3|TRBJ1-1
CASRQGRGTEAFF
TGCGCCAGCAGACAGGGACGGGGTACTGAAGCTTTCTTT
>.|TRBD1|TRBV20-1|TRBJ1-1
CSAIWPGTVDDTEAFF
TGCAGTGCTATCTGGCCTGGGACAGTCGATGATACTGAAGCTTTCTTT
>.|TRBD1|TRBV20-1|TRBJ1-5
CSADAGGAKQPQHF
TGCAGTGCTGACGCAGGGGGCGCGAAACAGCCCCAGCATTTT
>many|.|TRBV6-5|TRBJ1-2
CASSYGHPGAGYTF
TGTGCCAGCAGTTATGGACATCCAGGTGCTGGCTACACCTTC
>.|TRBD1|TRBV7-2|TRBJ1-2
CASSYVGGTGSCGYTF
TGTGCCAGCAGCTATGTAGGTGGGACAGGGTCTTGCGGCTACACCTTC
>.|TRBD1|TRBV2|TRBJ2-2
CASSAGTATGELFF
TGTGCCAGCAGCGCCGGGACAGCTACCGGGGAGCTGTTTTTT
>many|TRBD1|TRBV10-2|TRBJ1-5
CASKGQGVFQPQHF
TGCGCCAGCAAGGGACAGGGAGTCTTTCAGCCCCAGCATTTT
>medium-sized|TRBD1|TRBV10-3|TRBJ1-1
CAIRSQGVNTEAFF
TGTGCCATCAGATCTCAGGGGGTGAACACTGAAGCTTTCTTT
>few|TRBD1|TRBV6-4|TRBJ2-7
CASSDRSVGGVYF
TGTGCCAGCAGTGACCGTTCAGTAGGGGGCGTTTACTTC
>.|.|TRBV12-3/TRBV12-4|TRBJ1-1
CASSLVGAVGNTEAFF
TGTGCCAGCAGTTTGGTTGGGGCCGTTGGGAACACTGAAGCTTTCTTT
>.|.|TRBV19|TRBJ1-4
CASSIGRFEKLFF
TGTGCCAGTAGTATTGGTCGGTTTGAAAAACTGTTTTTT
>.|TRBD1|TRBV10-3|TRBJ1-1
CAINRDRGTEAFF
TGTGCCATCAACCGGGACAGGGGGACTGAAGCTTTCTTT
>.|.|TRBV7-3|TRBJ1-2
CASSSRLGGGYTF
TGTGCCAGCAGCTCCCGACTCGGTGGGGGCTACACCTTC
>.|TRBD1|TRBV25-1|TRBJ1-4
CATSGWDRGQEKLFF
TGTGCCACCTCCGGGTGGGACAGGGGGCAGGAAAAACTGTTTTTT